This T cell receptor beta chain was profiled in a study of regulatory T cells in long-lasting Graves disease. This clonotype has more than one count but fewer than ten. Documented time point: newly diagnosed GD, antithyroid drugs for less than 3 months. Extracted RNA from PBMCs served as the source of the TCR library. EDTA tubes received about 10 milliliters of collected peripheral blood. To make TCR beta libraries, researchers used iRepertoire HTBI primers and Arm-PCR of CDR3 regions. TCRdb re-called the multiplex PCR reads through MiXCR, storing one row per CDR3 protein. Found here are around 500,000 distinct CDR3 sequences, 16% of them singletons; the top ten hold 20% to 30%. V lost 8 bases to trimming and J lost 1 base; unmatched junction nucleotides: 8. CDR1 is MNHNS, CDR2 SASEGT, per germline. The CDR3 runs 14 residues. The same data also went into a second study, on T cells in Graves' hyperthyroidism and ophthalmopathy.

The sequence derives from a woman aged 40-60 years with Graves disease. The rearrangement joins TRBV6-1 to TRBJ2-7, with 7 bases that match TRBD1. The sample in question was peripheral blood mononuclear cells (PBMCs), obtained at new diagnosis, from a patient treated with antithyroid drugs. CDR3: CASSTAGGSYEQYF. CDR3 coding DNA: TGTGCCAGCTCGACCGCAGGGGGATCCTACGAGCAGTACTTC.